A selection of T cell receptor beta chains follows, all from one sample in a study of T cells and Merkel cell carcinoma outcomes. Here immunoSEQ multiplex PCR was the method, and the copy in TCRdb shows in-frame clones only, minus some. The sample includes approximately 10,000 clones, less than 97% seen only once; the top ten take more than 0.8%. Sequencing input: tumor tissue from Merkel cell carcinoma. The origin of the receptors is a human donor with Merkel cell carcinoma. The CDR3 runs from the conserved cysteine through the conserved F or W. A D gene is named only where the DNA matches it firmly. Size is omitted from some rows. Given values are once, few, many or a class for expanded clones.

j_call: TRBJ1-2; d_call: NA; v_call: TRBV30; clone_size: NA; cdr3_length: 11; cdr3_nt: TGTGCCTGGGGGCCCCCAAGAGACTACACCTTC; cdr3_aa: CAWGPPRDYTF
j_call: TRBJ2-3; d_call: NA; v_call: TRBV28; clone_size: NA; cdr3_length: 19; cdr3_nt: TGTGCCAGCAGTCCCAATTACCATACAGGTTCATCTAGCACAGATACGCAGTATTTT; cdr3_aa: CASSPNYHTGSSSTDTQYF
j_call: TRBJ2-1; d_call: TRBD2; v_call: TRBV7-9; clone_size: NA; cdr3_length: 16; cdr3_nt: TGTGCCAGCACCTCGTTAGCGGGAGGGCCGGACAATGAGCAGTTCTTC; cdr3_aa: CASTSLAGGPDNEQFF
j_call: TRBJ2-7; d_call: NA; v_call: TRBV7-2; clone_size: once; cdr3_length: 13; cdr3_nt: TGTGCCAGCAGCTTCGGGGAGTTTTACGAGCAGTACTTC; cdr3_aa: CASSFGEFYEQYF
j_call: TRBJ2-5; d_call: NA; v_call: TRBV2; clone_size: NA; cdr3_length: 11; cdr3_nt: TGTGCCAGCAGCCTTTCGGGGACCCAGTACTTC; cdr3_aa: CASSLSGTQYF
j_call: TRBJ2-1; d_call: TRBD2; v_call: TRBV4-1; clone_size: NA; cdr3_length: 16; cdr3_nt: TGCGCCAGCAGCCAATCCGGACTAGCGTTAGGGGATGAGCAGTTCTTC; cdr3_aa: CASSQSGLALGDEQFF
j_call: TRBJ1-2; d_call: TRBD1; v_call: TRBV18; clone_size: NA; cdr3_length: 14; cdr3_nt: TGTGCCAGCTCACCACCGGGACAGGGCTATGGCTACACCTTC; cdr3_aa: CASSPPGQGYGYTF
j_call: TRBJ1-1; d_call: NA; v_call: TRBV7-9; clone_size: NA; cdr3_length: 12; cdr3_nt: TGTGCCAGCAGCCCCATGGGGACTGAAGCTTTCTTT; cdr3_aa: CASSPMGTEAFF
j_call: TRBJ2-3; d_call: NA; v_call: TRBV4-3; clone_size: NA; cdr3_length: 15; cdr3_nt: TGCGCCAGCAGCCAAGTCGTTATGGCTCCTTACACGCAGTATTTT; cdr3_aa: CASSQVVMAPYTQYF
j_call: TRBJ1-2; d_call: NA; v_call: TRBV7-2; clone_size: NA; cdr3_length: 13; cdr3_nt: TGTGCCAGCACACTCGACGGTATCTATGGCTACACCTTC; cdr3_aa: CASTLDGIYGYTF
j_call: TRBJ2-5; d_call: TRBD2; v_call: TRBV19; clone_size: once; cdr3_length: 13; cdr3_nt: TGTGCCACCAGACTAGCGGGAGCAGAGACCCAGTACTTC; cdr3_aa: CATRLAGAETQYF
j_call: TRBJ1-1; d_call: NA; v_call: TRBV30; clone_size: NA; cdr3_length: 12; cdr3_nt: TGTGCCTGGAGTGTTGAGGACACTGAAGCTTTCTTT; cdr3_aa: CAWSVEDTEAFF
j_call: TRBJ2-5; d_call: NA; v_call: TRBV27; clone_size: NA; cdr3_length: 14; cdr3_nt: TGTGCCAGCAGTTTAGCGGGGCCACAAGAGACCCAGTACTTC; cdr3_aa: CASSLAGPQETQYF
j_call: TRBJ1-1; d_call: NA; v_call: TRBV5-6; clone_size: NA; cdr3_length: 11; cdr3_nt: TGTGCCAGCAGCTTACAGGGAGAAGCTTTCTTT; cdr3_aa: CASSLQGEAFF
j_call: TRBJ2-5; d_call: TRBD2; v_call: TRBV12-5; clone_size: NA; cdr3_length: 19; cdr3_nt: TGTGCTAGTGGTCCGACTAGCGGGAGGGCCCTCGAGTGGCAAGAGACCCAGTACTTC; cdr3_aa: CASGPTSGRALEWQETQYF
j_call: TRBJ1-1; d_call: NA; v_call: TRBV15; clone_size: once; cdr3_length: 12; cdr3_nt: TGTGCCACCTCCGCCTTGGTCGGTATGGCTTTCTTT; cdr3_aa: CATSALVGMAFF
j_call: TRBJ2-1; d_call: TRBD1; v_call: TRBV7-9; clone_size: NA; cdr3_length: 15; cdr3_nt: TGTGCCAGCAGCTTAAATCAGGACAGGGTGAGTTCGCAGTTCTTC; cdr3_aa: CASSLNQDRVSSQFF